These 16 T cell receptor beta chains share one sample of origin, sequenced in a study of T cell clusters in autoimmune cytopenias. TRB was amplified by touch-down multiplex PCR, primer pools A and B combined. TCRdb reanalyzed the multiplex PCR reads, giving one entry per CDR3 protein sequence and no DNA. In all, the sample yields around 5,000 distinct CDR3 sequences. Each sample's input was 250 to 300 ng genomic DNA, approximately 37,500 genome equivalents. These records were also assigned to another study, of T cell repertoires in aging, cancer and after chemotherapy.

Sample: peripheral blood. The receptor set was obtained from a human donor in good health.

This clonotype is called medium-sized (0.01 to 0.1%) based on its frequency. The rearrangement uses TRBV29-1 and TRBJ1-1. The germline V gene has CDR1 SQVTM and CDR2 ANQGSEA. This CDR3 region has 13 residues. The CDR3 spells CSVEEGMNTEAFF.

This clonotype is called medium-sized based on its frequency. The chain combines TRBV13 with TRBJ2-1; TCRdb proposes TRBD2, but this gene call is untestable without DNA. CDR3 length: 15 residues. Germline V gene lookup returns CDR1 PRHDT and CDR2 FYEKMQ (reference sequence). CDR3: CASSGTSGALNEQFF.

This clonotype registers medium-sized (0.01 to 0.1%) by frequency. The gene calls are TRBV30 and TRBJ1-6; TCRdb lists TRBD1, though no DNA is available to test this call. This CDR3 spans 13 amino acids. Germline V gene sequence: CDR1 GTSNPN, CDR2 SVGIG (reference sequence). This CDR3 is CAWSGQYNSPLHF.

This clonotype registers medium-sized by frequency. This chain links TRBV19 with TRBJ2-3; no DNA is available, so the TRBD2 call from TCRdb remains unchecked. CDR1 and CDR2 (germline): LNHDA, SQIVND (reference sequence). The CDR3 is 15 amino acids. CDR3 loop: CASSPSGGALDTQYF.

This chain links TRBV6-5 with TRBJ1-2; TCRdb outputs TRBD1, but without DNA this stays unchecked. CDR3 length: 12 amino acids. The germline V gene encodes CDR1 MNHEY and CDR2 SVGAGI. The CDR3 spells CASRREGRGYTF.

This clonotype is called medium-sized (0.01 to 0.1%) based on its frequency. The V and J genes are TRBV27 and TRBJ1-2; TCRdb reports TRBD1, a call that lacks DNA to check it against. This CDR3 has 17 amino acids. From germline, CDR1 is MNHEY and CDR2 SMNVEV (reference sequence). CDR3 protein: CASSLKDSGGVVHGYTF.

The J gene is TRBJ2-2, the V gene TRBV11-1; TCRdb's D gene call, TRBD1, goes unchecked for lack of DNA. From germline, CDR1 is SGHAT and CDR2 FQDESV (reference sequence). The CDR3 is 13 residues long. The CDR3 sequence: CASNRGDIGELFF.

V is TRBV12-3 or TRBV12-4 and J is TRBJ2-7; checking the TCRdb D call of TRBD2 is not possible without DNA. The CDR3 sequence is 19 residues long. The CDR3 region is CASSSFSFTLAGARYEQYF.

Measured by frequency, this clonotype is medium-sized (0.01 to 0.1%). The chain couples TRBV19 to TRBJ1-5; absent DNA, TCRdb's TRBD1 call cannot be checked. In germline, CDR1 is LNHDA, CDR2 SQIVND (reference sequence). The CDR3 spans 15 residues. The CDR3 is CASSIPDRVWESQHF.

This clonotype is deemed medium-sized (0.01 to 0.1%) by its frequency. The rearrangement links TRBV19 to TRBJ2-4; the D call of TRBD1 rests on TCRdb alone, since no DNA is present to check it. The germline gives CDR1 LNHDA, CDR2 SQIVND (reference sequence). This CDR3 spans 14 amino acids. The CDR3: CASTRGQGIGIQYF. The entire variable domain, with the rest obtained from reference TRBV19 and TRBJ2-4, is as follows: DGGITQSPKYLFRKEGQNVTLSCEQNLNHDAMYWYRQDPGQGLRLIYYSQIVNDFQKGDIAEGYSVSREKKESFPLTVTSAQKNPTAFYLCASTRGQGIGIQYFGAGTRLSVL.

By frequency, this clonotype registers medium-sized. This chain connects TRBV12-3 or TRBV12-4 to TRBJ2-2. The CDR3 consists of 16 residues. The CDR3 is CASGGSGGANTGELFF.

CDR3 loop: CATSRASGNTGELFF. This chain joins TRBV15 and TRBJ2-2. CDR1 and CDR2 from the germline V gene are LNHNV and YYDKDF (reference sequence). The CDR3 has 15 residues. The full variable domain, its missing parts supplied by reference TRBV15 and TRBJ2-2, is DAMVIQNPRYQVTQFGKPVTLSCSQTLNHNVMYWYQQKSSQAPKLLFHYYDKDFNNEADTPDNFQSRRPNTSFCFLDIRSPGLGDTAMYLCATSRASGNTGELFFGEGSRLTVL.

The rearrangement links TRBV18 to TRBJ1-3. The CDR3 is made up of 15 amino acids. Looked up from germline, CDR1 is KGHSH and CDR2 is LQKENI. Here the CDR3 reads CASSQDVPSGNTIYF.

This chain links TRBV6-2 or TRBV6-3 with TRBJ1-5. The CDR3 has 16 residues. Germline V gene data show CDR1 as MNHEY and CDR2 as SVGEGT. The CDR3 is CASSYATAGGNQPQHF.

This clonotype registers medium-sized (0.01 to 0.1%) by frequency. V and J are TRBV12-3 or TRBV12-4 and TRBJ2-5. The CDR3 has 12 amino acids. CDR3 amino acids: CASSYVKETQYF.

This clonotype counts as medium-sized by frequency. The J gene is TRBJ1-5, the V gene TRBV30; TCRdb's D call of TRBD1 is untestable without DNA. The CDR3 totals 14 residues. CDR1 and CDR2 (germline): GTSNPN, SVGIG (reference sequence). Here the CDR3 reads CAWSTGAVNQPQHF.